The clone carrying this T cell receptor beta chain was counted at least ten times. What it recognizes is unknown. RNA and DNA were co-extracted from approximately 20-30 mg of unsorted bulk tissue. This CDR3 region has 16 residues. V was pared by 5 bases and J by 0 bases, with 16 bases between. Germline assignment: CDR1 SGHNT and CDR2 YENEEA. Synthesis of TCR beta cDNA was carried out from about 0.55 ug total RNA with a constant-region primer. Three nested multiplex PCR rounds, a slightly modified ARM-PCR, produced the libraries for TCR beta. Forward primers for TRBV1-TRBV30 and a C-beta reverse primer served the first two PCR rounds, at about 11 cycles each. TCRdb redid the calling of the multiplex PCR reads with MiXCR, one entry per CDR3 protein. The sample carries roughly 23,000 distinct CDR3 sequences, approximately 70% recorded once. This sample stems from a study of tumor-infiltrating lymphocytes in primary liver carcinoma. Across the whole study: Samples produced roughly 3.65 to 8 million productive TCRbeta reads, comparable across tissue types. Regarding the study as a whole: Top clones occupying all five tumor regions numbered only about 8-25%.

The sample taken for sequencing was liver tumor tissue from sampling region 1. Subset here: tumor region T1, superior pole. This chain uses TRBV11-3 with TRBJ1-1; D is undetermined. The TCR sequence derives from a man aged 40-49 years with primary liver carcinoma and hepatitis B virus infection. The CDR3 reads CASSPWGTQLNTEAFF. CDR3 in DNA: TGTGCCAGCAGCCCATGGGGAACTCAGCTGAACACTGAAGCTTTCTTT.